The next 27 T cell receptor beta chains were all read from a single sample in a study of response to subunit inactivated influenza vaccine. TCRdb itself ran the RT-PCR reads through MiXCR, one entry per CDR3 protein. The sample lists fewer than 600,000 distinct CDR3 sequences; approximately 6.9% were seen once. The specimen comprised PBMCs from blood, sampled roughly 24 months after vaccination. The origin of the receptors is a man aged 50 to 75 who received an inactivated influenza vaccine.

This chain links TRBV7-2 with TRBJ1-6, with a weak D call TRBD1 (5 bases). V lost 2 bases and J 5 bases, leaving 13 bases between the germline ends. In germline, CDR1 is SGHTA, CDR2 FQGNSA. There are 16 residues in the CDR3. CDR3 sequence: CASSLSRTRNNSPLHF. The CDR3 nucleotides are TGTGCCAGCAGCTTATCAAGGACACGGAATAATTCACCCCTCCACTTT.

J is TRBJ2-5 and V is TRBV12-3 or TRBV12-4, with D possibly TRBD2 on 6 matching bases. V lost 2 bases and J 2 bases, leaving 15 bases between the germline ends. The CDR3 extends over 16 amino acids. The CDR3 bases are TGTGCCAGCAGTTTATACGGGGGAGGTGGACAAGAGACCCAGTACTTC. Amino acids: CASSLYGGGGQETQYF.

This clonotype was recorded a few times. The chain has TRBV2 and TRBJ2-3, with 8 bases matching TRBD1. V was pared by 3 bases and J by 1 base, with 6 bases of the junction left unmatched. The CDR3 is 16 residues long. The germline gives CDR1 SNHLY, CDR2 FYNNEI. The CDR3 loop is CASSDRDRGGTDTQYF. Here the CDR3 DNA reads TGTGCCAGCAGTGATCGCGACAGGGGAGGCACAGATACGCAGTATTTT.

This clonotype turned up a few times. The chain employs TRBV20-1 and TRBJ2-5; 7 nucleotides agree with TRBD1. V trimming: 6 bases; J trimming: 5 bases; junction bases outside the gene matches: 15. CDR1 and CDR2 (germline): DFQATT, SNEGSKA (reference sequence). This CDR3 comprises 15 residues. For the CDR3, the DNA is TGCAGTGCCGGCCCCAGGGGGTCGCCCCGGGAGACCCAGTACTTC. This sequence encodes CSAGPRGSPRETQYF.

This clonotype showed up just a few times. V usage is TRBV6-1 and J usage is TRBJ1-2; D is unclear. The CDR3 runs 11 residues. The germline V and J ends were trimmed by 3 bases and 14 bases, with 13 bases remaining between them. CDR1 is MNHNS, CDR2 SASEGT, per germline. CDR3 coding DNA: TGTGCCAGCAGTGACAGCGAGCTTAGGACCTTC. Amino acid sequence: CASSDSELRTF.

This clonotype was seen repeatedly, ten times or more. The V gene is TRBV25-1, the J gene TRBJ2-6; D remains ambiguous. The germline gives CDR1 MGHDK, CDR2 SYGVNS. CDR3 size: 16 residues. V was cut by 1 base and J by 0 bases, with 7 bases left in between. The CDR3 protein is CASSESRYSGANVLTF. In DNA form, the CDR3 reads TGTGCCAGCAGTGAATCCCGCTACTCTGGGGCCAACGTCCTGACTTTC.

The rearrangement uses TRBV7-2 and TRBJ2-7; 7 nucleotides match TRBD1. V shed 0 bases and J 0 bases; nucleotides not matched to a gene: 8. This CDR3 comprises 17 residues. The germline gives CDR1 SGHTA, CDR2 FQGNSA. Here the CDR3 DNA reads TGTGCCAGCAGCTTAGCGCCGGGGACAGCCGTCTCCTACGAGCAGTACTTC. Translated: CASSLAPGTAVSYEQYF.

The rearrangement joins TRBV11-2 to TRBJ2-2; 9 bases line up with TRBD2. The germline CDR1 and CDR2 sequences are SGHAT and FQNNGV. J lost 2 bases, V lost 1 base, and 8 bases had no gene match. This CDR3 comprises 18 residues. In DNA, the CDR3 is TGTGCCAGCAGCTTAGTTGGCCTAGCGGGAATAAACACCGGGGAGCTGTTTTTT. It encodes CASSLVGLAGINTGELFF.

In its sample, this clonotype was seen a few times. The rearrangement uses TRBV11-2 and TRBJ2-5, with a tentative D call TRBD2 (6 bases). The CDR3 is made up of 16 amino acids. Trimming took 0 bases from V and 4 from J, leaving 15 bases between them. Germline CDR1 SGHAT, CDR2 FQNNGV. The CDR3 is CASSLESHRRGETQYF. DNA of the CDR3: TGTGCCAGCAGCTTAGAATCCCACAGGCGGGGAGAGACCCAGTACTTC. Together with reference TRBV11-2 and TRBJ2-5, the CDR3 gives the full variable domain: EAGVAQSPRYKIIEKRQSVAFWCNPISGHATLYWYQQILGQGPKLLIQFQNNGVVDDSQLPKDRFSAERLKGVDSTLKIQPAKLEDSAVYLCASSLESHRRGETQYFGPGTRLLVL.

In its sample, this clonotype was seen many times. The CDR3 region is CASSRAGLAGGEQFF. In nucleotides, the CDR3 is TGCGCCAGCAGCCGGGCTGGACTAGCGGGGGGTGAGCAGTTCTTC. The J gene is TRBJ2-1, the V gene TRBV4-3, with 14 bases identical to TRBD2. After removal of 4 bases from V and 9 bases from J, the junction contained 5 bases not matched to a gene. The CDR3 length is 15 residues. Germline V gene data show CDR1 as LGHNA and CDR2 as YSLEER.

This clonotype appeared many times. J is TRBJ2-2 and V is TRBV20-1; 9 bases line up with TRBD1. Germline CDR1 DFQATT, CDR2 SNEGSKA (reference sequence). With V trimmed by 4 bases and J by 4 bases, 7 bases remained unmatched. This CDR3 spans 15 amino acids. The CDR3 nucleotides read TGCAGTGCTAATCGACAGGGGGTTGGCACCGGGGAGCTGTTTTTT. It encodes CSANRQGVGTGELFF.

In this sample, this clonotype turned up a few times. CDR3 sequence reads: CSAPNRALNGYTF. The CDR3, as DNA: TGCAGTGCGCCGAACCGGGCCTTGAACGGCTACACCTTC. V is TRBV20-1 and J is TRBJ1-2; D is uncertain. The V end was cut by 6 bases, the J end by 8 bases, with 19 bases between. The CDR3 extends over 13 amino acids. Germline assignment: CDR1 DFQATT and CDR2 SNEGSKA (reference sequence).

This clonotype was seen many times. V usage is TRBV5-1 and J usage is TRBJ2-1, with 9 bases that match TRBD2. V lost 0 bases, J lost 4 bases, and 2 bases stayed unmatched. Germline CDR1 and CDR2: SGHRS and YFSETQ. The CDR3 has 15 amino acids. The CDR3 region has the DNA TGCGCCAGCAGCTTGGTTAGCGGGGGTTACAATGAGCAGTTCTTC. Its translation is CASSLVSGGYNEQFF.

The chain is built from TRBV29-1 and TRBJ2-7, with D possibly TRBD2 on 6 matching bases. The germline gives CDR1 SQVTM, CDR2 ANQGSEA. V was clipped by 6 bases and J by 3 bases, with 9 bases between them. This CDR3 contains 11 residues. The CDR3 sequence is CSVRGSYEQYF. The DNA of the CDR3 is TGCAGCGTCCGGGGGAGCTACGAGCAGTACTTC.

A few counts support this clonotype. The chain uses TRBV29-1 and TRBJ1-2, with TRBD1 as a possible D gene (5 bases). Trimming left V 6 bases short and J 2 bases short, with 10 bases between. Looked up from germline, CDR1 is SQVTM and CDR2 is ANQGSEA. The CDR3 covers 12 residues. CDR3 bases: TGCAGCGTCGCCTCAGGGAACTATGGCTACACCTTC. Encoded protein: CSVASGNYGYTF.

The chain is built from TRBV20-1 and TRBJ2-3, with a tentative D call TRBD2 (5 bases). CDR1 is DFQATT and CDR2 is SNEGSKA in the germline V gene (reference sequence). Trimming pared 3 bases from V and 1 base from J, leaving 14 bases between. The CDR3 length is 15 residues. CDR3 in amino acids: CSARPSGVRTDTQYF. CDR3 DNA sequence: TGCAGTGCTAGGCCCTCCGGGGTACGCACAGATACGCAGTATTTT.

V and J are TRBV10-3 and TRBJ2-3; 8 nucleotides align to TRBD2. Germline values: CDR1 ENHRY, CDR2 SYGVKD. V lost 8 bases and J lost 2; bases outside the gene matches: 6. This CDR3 is 14 amino acids long. In nucleotides, the CDR3 is TGTGCCATCGCCCGGGGGGGATCCACAGATACGCAGTATTTT. It codes for CAIARGGSTDTQYF.

V usage is TRBV5-1 and J usage is TRBJ2-1; the D is unclear. V dropped 0 bases and J dropped 7 bases, with 5 bases sitting between them. Germline CDR1 is SGHRS and CDR2 is YFSETQ. This CDR3 is built from 12 residues. Written as DNA, the CDR3 is TGCGCCAGCAGCTTGGAGAGGAATGAGCAGTTCTTC. Its protein product is CASSLERNEQFF.

This clonotype was observed many times. The chain carries TRBV7-2 and TRBJ2-7, with unresolved D. CDR1 is SGHTA and CDR2 is FQGNSA in the germline V gene. V lost 0 bases and J 2 bases, leaving 17 bases between the germline ends. This CDR3 contains 17 residues. The CDR3, as DNA: TGTGCCAGCAGCTTAGCGCATACAAAACGGGTACCCTACGAGCAGTACTTC. It is translated as CASSLAHTKRVPYEQYF.

This clonotype was found many times. The V and J genes are TRBV12-3 or TRBV12-4 and TRBJ2-7; a possible D gene is TRBD2 (6 bases). CDR3 size: 16 residues. With 3 bases removed from V and 2 bases from J, the gap between germline ends came to 17 bases. The CDR3 coding sequence is TGTGCCAGCAGTTTTAATGAGTGGGACTCAACCTACGAGCAGTACTTC. Its translation: CASSFNEWDSTYEQYF.

The table lists this clonotype with a few counts. The chain recombines TRBV10-2 with TRBJ1-5; 7 nucleotides match TRBD1. Trimming cost V 3 bases and J 6 bases; bases outside gene matches: 5. This CDR3 is 14 amino acids long. The germline gives CDR1 WSHSY, CDR2 SAAADI. Written as DNA, the CDR3 is TGCGCCAGCAGTGATGGCAGGGGGGGTCAGCCCCAGCATTTT. Protein sequence: CASSDGRGGQPQHF.

CDR3 coding DNA: TGTGCCAGCTCGTCGCGTAGAGGTCCGGAAGATACGCAGTATTTT. This gives the protein CASSSRRGPEDTQYF. The rearrangement uses TRBV18 and TRBJ2-3; D call uncertain. Germline V lookup: CDR1 KGHSH, CDR2 LQKENI. There are 15 residues in the CDR3. Between the trimmed V and J ends, which lost 6 bases and 5 bases, there was a span of 18 bases. The full variable domain, rest sourced from reference TRBV18 and TRBJ2-3, is NAGVMQNPRHLVRRRGQEARLRCSPMKGHSHVYWYRQLPEEGLKFMVYLQKENIIDESGMPKERFSAEFPKEGPSILRIQQVVRGDSAAYFCASSSRRGPEDTQYFGPGTRLTVL.

The gene calls are TRBV20-1 and TRBJ2-7, with D possibly called TRBD1 or TRBD2 (6 bases each). The V and J ends lost 3 bases and 6 bases respectively, with 18 bases between them. Germline CDR1 is DFQATT and CDR2 is SNEGSKA (reference sequence). The CDR3 totals 14 residues. This chain's CDR3 is CSARDKLGGGEQYF. In DNA form, the CDR3 reads TGCAGTGCTAGGGATAAACTAGGAGGGGGCGAGCAGTACTTC.

This clonotype was picked up many times. This chain links TRBV7-9 with TRBJ1-1, with D hard to call. The V end was cut by 1 base, the J end by 2 bases, with 14 bases between. Germline lookup yields CDR1 SEHNR and CDR2 FQNEAQ (reference sequence). This CDR3 has 16 residues. CDR3 sequence (DNA): TGTGCCAGCAGCTTAGGGACGGTGGTAAGAAACACTGAAGCTTTCTTT. It translates to CASSLGTVVRNTEAFF. The complete variable domain, with remaining parts taken from reference TRBV7-9 and TRBJ1-1, reads DTGVSQNPRHKITKRGQNVTFRCDPISEHNRLYWYRQTLGQGPEFLTYFQNEAQLEKSRLLSDRFSAERPKGSFSTLEIQRTEQGDSAMYLCASSLGTVVRNTEAFFGQGTRLTVV.

The V call is TRBV10-3, the J call TRBJ2-5, with 7 bases identical to TRBD1. This CDR3 has 14 amino acids. Germline assignment: CDR1 ENHRY and CDR2 SYGVKD. Germline trimming cut 11 bases from V and 4 bases from J; bases unmatched to any gene: 13. The CDR3 DNA reads TGTGCCGTTTCAACAGGGGATTTGACAGAGACCCAGTACTTC. Protein sequence: CAVSTGDLTETQYF.

The chain uses TRBV9 and TRBJ2-1, with D possibly matching TRBD2 (6 bases). This CDR3 is 15 amino acids long. V lost 0 bases to trimming and J lost 2 bases, with 9 bases between them. Germline V gives CDR1 SGDLS, CDR2 YYNGEE. DNA for the CDR3: TGTGCCAGCAGCGTAGGCGGGAACCCCTACAATGAGCAGTTCTTC. Amino acid sequence: CASSVGGNPYNEQFF. The full variable domain, in which reference TRBV9 and TRBJ2-1 provide the parts outside the CDR3, is DSGVTQTPKHLITATGQRVTLRCSPRSGDLSVYWYQQSLDQGLQFLIQYYNGEERAKGNILERFSAQQFPDLHSELNLSSLELGDSALYFCASSVGGNPYNEQFFGPGTRLTVL.

V and J are TRBV5-4 and TRBJ2-1, with TRBD1 identical over 12 bases. From germline, CDR1 is SGHNT and CDR2 YYREEE (reference sequence). CDR3 length: 16 amino acids. V gave up 4 bases and J gave up 3 bases; unmatched junction bases: 5. Here the CDR3 DNA reads TGTGCCAGCAGCAGCGGGACAGGGGGCGACTACAATGAGCAGTTCTTC. As protein: CASSSGTGGDYNEQFF.